This T cell receptor beta chain was retrieved from a study of blood T cells in healthy people across ages. Trimming cost V 0 bases and J 8 bases, with 4 bases left between them. The CDR3 has 11 residues. Germline CDR1 and CDR2: MNHNY and SVGAGI (reference sequence). Primers used in a second PCR of roughly 6 to 12 cycles were a sample-barcoded 5' primer and a J-beta primer mix. TCRdb re-analysed the 5' RACE reads in MiXCR, keeping a single row per CDR3 protein. The profile covers 600,000 to 850,000 distinct CDR3 sequences, with roughly 25% appearing a single time and just under 9.5% taken by the ten largest. These same records also appear under a second study, on T cells of mothers and their children.

Sequencing used blood. This chain links TRBV6-6 with TRBJ1-1; the D is unclear. The source of this sequence is a boy younger than 18 in good health. This CDR3 is CASSYSFEAFF. Here the CDR3 DNA reads TGTGCCAGCAGTTACTCGTTCGAAGCTTTCTTT.